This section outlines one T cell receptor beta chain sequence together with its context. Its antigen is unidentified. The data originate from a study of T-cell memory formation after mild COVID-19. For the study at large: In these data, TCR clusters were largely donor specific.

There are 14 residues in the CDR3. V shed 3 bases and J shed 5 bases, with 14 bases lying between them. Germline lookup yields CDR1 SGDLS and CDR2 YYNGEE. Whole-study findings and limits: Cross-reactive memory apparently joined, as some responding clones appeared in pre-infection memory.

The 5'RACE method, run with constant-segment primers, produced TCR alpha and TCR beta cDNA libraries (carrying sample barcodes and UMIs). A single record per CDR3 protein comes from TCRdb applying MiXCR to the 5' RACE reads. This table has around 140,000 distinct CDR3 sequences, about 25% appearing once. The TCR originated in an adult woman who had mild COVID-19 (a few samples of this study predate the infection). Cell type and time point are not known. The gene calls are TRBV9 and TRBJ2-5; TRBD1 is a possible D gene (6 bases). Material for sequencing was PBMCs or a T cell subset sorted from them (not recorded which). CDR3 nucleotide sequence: TGTGCCAGCAGCGCCCAAGGGGGTCGCGAGACCCAGTACTTC. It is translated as CASSAQGGRETQYF.